This T cell receptor (beta chain) was found in a study of blood T cell repertoires in COVID-19. V lost 3 bases, J lost 8 bases, and 11 bases lay in between. CDR1 is MDHEN and CDR2 is SYDVKM in the germline V gene. The CDR3 has 14 residues. Profiled with immunoSEQ multiplex PCR; TCRdb holds only in-frame clones, not every one. Among more than 350,000 clones, about 90% were seen once, and the ten largest hold roughly 10%. Sequencing input: peripheral blood. This clonotype was obtained from a woman aged 30 to 39 with COVID-19, enrolled during active disease. The V call is TRBV28, the J call TRBJ1-6; possible D gene TRBD1, 5 bases. The CDR3 bases are TGTGCCAGCAGTTTGCCACAGGAGCATTCACCCCTCCACTTT. It is translated as CASSLPQEHSPLHF.